Given below is one T cell receptor beta chain in context. The sample belongs to a study of CD8 T cells in Susac syndrome. Germline V gene lookup returns CDR1 GTSNPN and CDR2 SVGIG (reference sequence). The CDR3 has 12 residues. The V end lost 2 bases, the J end lost 7 bases, and 12 bases lay between the germline ends. When the RNA was reverse transcribed, random hexamers were used with an input of about 0.5 to 1 ug. TCRdb processed the immunoSEQ multiplex PCR reads anew with MiXCR; each CDR3 protein has one entry. Here the sample spans around 120,000 distinct CDR3 sequences, around 94% being singletons.

The TCR was taken from a human donor with multiple sclerosis. The chain recombines TRBV30 with TRBJ2-7; D perhaps matches TRBD1 (6 bases). The sample was CD4+ T cells from PBMCs. The CDR3 sequence is CAWSQTGGEQYF. The CDR3 region has the DNA TGTGCCTGGAGTCAGACAGGCGGAGAGCAGTACTTC.